One sample yielded the 21 T cell receptor beta chains listed below, sequenced in a study of identical twins. TCRdb re-called the 5' RACE reads with MiXCR, one entry per CDR3 protein. The sample consists of about 340,000 distinct CDR3 sequences, roughly 9% of them appearing once. The sample taken for sequencing was naive T cells sorted from blood. Every receptor here comes from a woman aged 45 to 65 in good health.

This clonotype was seen a few times. The chain links TRBV5-1 to TRBJ2-1; D gene unclear. Trimming left V 1 base short and J 4 bases short, with 6 bases between. The CDR3 extends over 13 amino acids. Germline V gene sequence: CDR1 SGHRS, CDR2 YFSETQ. The CDR3 DNA is TGCGCCAGCAGCTTGATGAGATACAATGAGCAGTTCTTC. This encodes CASSLMRYNEQFF.

This clonotype showed up just a few times. The chain links TRBV29-1 to TRBJ2-5; D perhaps matches TRBD2 (5 bases). Trimming took off 7 bases at V and 5 bases at J, with 11 bases between the two ends. This CDR3 is 11 amino acids long. The germline CDR1 and CDR2 sequences are SQVTM and ANQGSEA. In DNA, the CDR3 is TGCAGCGAAGGAGGTTATGAGACCCAGTACTTC. This translates into CSEGGYETQYF.

This clonotype was observed a handful of times. This chain joins TRBV10-2 and TRBJ1-2; weak D call: TRBD1 (6 bases). Trimming took 3 bases from V and 5 from J, leaving 13 bases between them. The germline V gene encodes CDR1 WSHSY and CDR2 SAAADI. The CDR3 spans 14 residues. CDR3 bases: TGCGCCAGCAGTGACAGGCAGGGGTTTTATGGCTACACCTTC. It encodes CASSDRQGFYGYTF.

In its sample, this clonotype was seen once. The genes are TRBV10-2 and TRBJ2-1; D is unresolved. The CDR3 runs 16 residues. Germline V gene sequence: CDR1 WSHSY, CDR2 SAAADI. V lost 4 bases, J lost 5 bases, and 18 bases lay in between. CDR3: CASSGGRRLTDNEQFF. The CDR3 DNA follows: TGCGCCAGCAGTGGAGGCCGTCGTCTAACCGACAATGAGCAGTTCTTC.

This clonotype was seen more than once but under ten times. This chain connects TRBV20-1 to TRBJ2-1, with D possibly TRBD2 on 6 matching bases. CDR3 length: 15 amino acids. V was shortened by 3 bases and J by 5 bases, with 17 bases between the two germline ends. The V gene's germline CDR1 is DFQATT and CDR2 SNEGSKA (reference sequence). The CDR3 region has the DNA TGCAGTGCTAGCCTATCGGGACTGCCGAACAATGAGCAGTTCTTC. It yields the protein CSASLSGLPNNEQFF.

The table lists this clonotype with a few counts. The chain has TRBV7-2 and TRBJ1-6; D might be TRBD1 (6 bases). Germline values: CDR1 SGHTA, CDR2 FQGNSA. The CDR3 has 12 amino acids. V dropped 4 bases and J dropped 14 bases, with 12 bases sitting between them. CDR3 nucleotides: TGTGCCAGCAGCTCGACAGGCCGGGCCCTCCACTTT. This gives the protein CASSSTGRALHF.

Remarks on this clonotype: A much more abundant neighbour one base away suggests this may be a read error. CDR3 protein: CASSQGVSAPNEKLFF. CDR3 bases: TGCGCCAGCAGCCAGGGAGTGTCGGCCCCTAATGAAAAACTGTTTTTT. The V and J genes are TRBV5-1 and TRBJ1-4, with a weak D call TRBD1 (5 bases). The germline CDR1 and CDR2 sequences are SGHRS and YFSETQ. Trimming shortened V by 4 bases and J by 3 bases, and 16 bases separated the two germline ends. The CDR3 totals 16 residues.

This clonotype was counted many times. The chain couples TRBV7-8 to TRBJ1-4, with a tentative D call TRBD1 (6 bases). The CDR3 has 18 residues. Looked up from germline, CDR1 is SGHVS and CDR2 is FQNEAQ. V dropped 5 bases and J dropped 0 bases, with 19 bases sitting between them. CDR3: CASSPGVTGKATNEKLFF. CDR3 sequence (DNA): TGTGCCAGCAGCCCAGGGGTCACGGGGAAGGCAACTAATGAAAAACTGTTTTTT.

This chain links TRBV18 with TRBJ2-4; 9 bases are a match to TRBD1. V shed 3 bases and J 0 bases; nucleotides not matched to a gene: 12. The CDR3 spans 19 residues. From germline, CDR1 is KGHSH and CDR2 LQKENI. In nucleotides, the CDR3 is TGTGCCAGCTCACCCTTGGGGACAGGGATCCCTGAAGCCAAAAACATTCAGTACTTC. It yields the protein CASSPLGTGIPEAKNIQYF. The full variable domain, rest sourced from reference TRBV18 and TRBJ2-4, is NAGVMQNPRHLVRRRGQEARLRCSPMKGHSHVYWYRQLPEEGLKFMVYLQKENIIDESGMPKERFSAEFPKEGPSILRIQQVVRGDSAAYFCASSPLGTGIPEAKNIQYFGAGTRLSVL.

This clonotype has just a few counts. This sequence joins TRBV4-1 and TRBJ2-1; D is unresolved. This CDR3 region has 16 residues. Germline V CDR1 and CDR2: MGHRA, YSYEKL. Trimming stripped 4 bases from V and 6 bases from J, with 19 bases between. CDR3 sequence: CASSPDLGSGPNEQFF. CDR3 coding DNA: TGCGCCAGCAGCCCCGATCTTGGCTCCGGTCCCAATGAGCAGTTCTTC.

This clonotype was seen at least ten times. J is TRBJ2-1 and V is TRBV29-1; TRBD1 matches at 10 bases. V gave up 7 bases and J gave up 6 bases; unmatched junction bases: 6. There are 13 residues in the CDR3. Germline V lookup: CDR1 SQVTM, CDR2 ANQGSEA. The DNA for the CDR3 is TGCAGCGCCGGGACAGGGGTCTCCAATGAGCAGTTCTTC. Protein sequence: CSAGTGVSNEQFF.

The chain carries TRBV9 and TRBJ2-1; no clear D gene. Germline CDR1 is SGDLS and CDR2 is YYNGEE. The V and J ends lost 0 bases and 5 bases respectively, with 6 bases between them. CDR3 size: 13 residues. Here the CDR3 reads CASSVGGNNEQFF. The CDR3 DNA sequence: TGTGCCAGCAGCGTAGGTGGAAACAATGAGCAGTTCTTC. Full variable domain (rest looked up from reference TRBV9 and TRBJ2-1): DSGVTQTPKHLITATGQRVTLRCSPRSGDLSVYWYQQSLDQGLQFLIQYYNGEERAKGNILERFSAQQFPDLHSELNLSSLELGDSALYFCASSVGGNNEQFFGPGTRLTVL.

This chain connects TRBV29-1 to TRBJ2-1; no reliable D call. CDR1 is SQVTM, CDR2 ANQGSEA, per germline. The germline V and J ends were trimmed by 5 bases and 10 bases, with 6 bases remaining between them. The CDR3 runs to 9 residues. Here the CDR3 reads CSVWPEQFF. The CDR3 DNA reads as TGCAGCGTTTGGCCAGAGCAGTTCTTC.

This clonotype was observed a handful of times. The chain has TRBV12-3 or TRBV12-4 and TRBJ2-3; 7 nucleotides match TRBD2. V lost 2 bases, J lost 1 base, and 6 bases stayed unmatched. This CDR3 is built from 16 residues. In DNA, the CDR3 is TGTGCCAGCAGTTTAAGGCTAGCGGACCGCACAGATACGCAGTATTTT. As protein: CASSLRLADRTDTQYF.

Points on this clonotype: A read error may be the cause here, since a much bigger clone is one base away. V gene TRBV12-3 or TRBV12-4 combines with J gene TRBJ2-1; D tentatively fits TRBD1 or TRBD2 (6 bases each). The CDR3 length is 16 residues. In DNA, the CDR3 is TGTGCCAGCACTTTAGTAAGGGGGAGGTTTAGCGATGAGCAGTTCTTC. Protein product: CASTLVRGRFSDEQFF.

Only a few counts were recorded for this clonotype. The genes are TRBV12-3 or TRBV12-4 and TRBJ2-1; D is unresolved. The CDR3 is made up of 13 amino acids. Trimming shortened V by 6 bases and J by 0 bases, and 6 bases separated the two germline ends. The CDR3 loop reads CASRRNSYNEQFF. The CDR3 DNA sequence: TGTGCCAGCAGGAGGAACTCCTACAATGAGCAGTTCTTC.

The chain links TRBV5-1 to TRBJ1-5, with a weak D call TRBD1 (5 bases). Germline CDR1 reads SGHRS; CDR2 reads YFSETQ. The CDR3 covers 16 residues. CDR3 region: CVNTGTDAFRNQPQHF. CDR3 DNA sequence: TGCGTTAATACCGGGACGGATGCCTTTCGCAATCAGCCCCAGCATTTT.

This clonotype appeared many times. V usage is TRBV19 and J usage is TRBJ2-4; no reliable D call. Between the trimmed V and J ends, which lost 3 bases and 7 bases, there was a span of 13 bases. The germline gives CDR1 LNHDA, CDR2 SQIVND (reference sequence). The CDR3 runs to 14 residues. This CDR3 is CASSIVRGGNIQYF. CDR3 bases: TGTGCCAGTAGTATCGTCCGCGGTGGCAACATTCAGTACTTC.

The sample holds many counts of this clonotype. This chain uses TRBV4-1 with TRBJ2-3; 10 nucleotides match TRBD2. CDR1 MGHRA and CDR2 YSYEKL come from the germline V gene. The V segment lost 0 bases and the J segment 2 bases; nucleotides outside the gene matches: 11. This CDR3 region has 19 residues. The DNA for the CDR3 is TGCGCCAGCAGCCAAGACCATGGGGCTAGCGGGAGCTTCACAGATACGCAGTATTTT. It is translated as CASSQDHGASGSFTDTQYF.

CDR3: CASSTSISTSLAFF. For the CDR3, the DNA is TGTGCCAGCAGCACGTCGATTTCGACCAGCTTAGCTTTCTTT. J is TRBJ1-1 and V is TRBV11-2; D is unclear. V lost 5 bases, J lost 10 bases, and 20 bases lay in between. There are 14 residues in the CDR3. CDR1 and CDR2 from the germline V gene are SGHAT and FQNNGV.

This clonotype was found a few times. This chain joins TRBV19 and TRBJ1-1; D may be TRBD1 (5 bases). The germline CDR1 and CDR2 sequences are LNHDA and SQIVND (reference sequence). The V end lost 7 bases, the J end lost 5 bases, and 20 bases lay between the germline ends. The CDR3 has 15 residues. As DNA, the CDR3 is TGTGCCAGTACCGCAGCCCCAGGGCCGGGGACTGAAGCTTTCTTT. Translated, it gives CASTAAPGPGTEAFF.